This is a list of T cell receptor beta chains from one sample in a study of PD-L1 blockade in urothelial cancer. Produced via immunoSEQ multiplex PCR; TCRdb's table is partial and in-frame only. The table includes around 40,000 clones, 75% to 90% detected once. Sequenced material: PBMCs, taken around atezolizumab (anti-PD-L1) treatment. The receptors derive from a man in his 60s with urothelial cancer. The conserved cysteine and the conserved F or W are not part of the CDR3 here. Not all rows give a size; the values are once, few, many and, for expanded clones, a class.

CDR3,J,V,size
ASSLARSPYEQY,TRBJ2-7,TRBV5-6,-
ASRYGQNSYEQY,TRBJ2-7,TRBV6-5,once
ASSERGAGFNYGYT,TRBJ1-2,TRBV6-1,-
ASIGHRGTEAF,TRBJ1-1,TRBV10-2,-
ASSLGQGLEAF,TRBJ1-1,TRBV11-1,-
ASSIPPTGNQPQH,TRBJ1-5,TRBV19,-
ASSSRGTGAYEQY,TRBJ2-7,TRBV27,-
ASSILAAGEQY,TRBJ2-7,TRBV19,-
ASGRAVFGTDTQY,TRBJ2-3,TRBV6-1,-
ASSRQGDQPQH,TRBJ1-5,TRBV6-5,once
ASGRSGAWETQY,TRBJ2-5,TRBV12-5,-
ASSPTQSGTGVGNTIY,TRBJ1-3,TRBV4-1,-
AISEGLAGNTGELF,TRBJ2-2,TRBV10-3,-
ASCGLHENYGYT,TRBJ1-2,TRBV6-5,-
ASSYGSGGAGELF,TRBJ2-2,TRBV6-5,large